Below are 27 T cell receptor beta chains sequenced from a single sample in a study of blood T cell repertoires in COVID-19. The protocol was immunoSEQ multiplex PCR, while the TCRdb copy is restricted to in-frame clones and leaves out a portion. This table holds about 87,000 clones, 80% found once. Sequenced input: peripheral blood. These receptors were obtained from a woman of 80 years or more with active or convalescent COVID-19.

The chain couples TRBV24-1 to TRBJ2-3; 7 nucleotides match TRBD2. Germline V gene lookup returns CDR1 KGHDR and CDR2 SFDVKD. Germline trimming cut 3 bases from V and 2 bases from J; bases unmatched to any gene: 10. The CDR3 runs 17 residues. CDR3: CATSDPSSGALTDTQYF. The CDR3, as DNA: TGTGCCACCAGTGATCCTTCTAGCGGAGCCCTCACAGATACGCAGTATTTT.

This clone was recorded a few times. This chain links TRBV6-5 with TRBJ2-1; TRBD2 aligns across 10 bases. The CDR3 is 14 amino acids. V trimming: 5 bases; J trimming: 10 bases; junction bases outside the gene matches: 8. Germline lookup yields CDR1 MNHEY and CDR2 SVGAGI. The CDR3 sequence is CASSRTSGTIEQFF. In DNA, the CDR3 is TGTGCCAGCAGTCGGACTAGCGGCACAATCGAGCAGTTCTTC.

The rearrangement uses TRBV4-2 and TRBJ2-1, with 9 bases identical to TRBD1. Losses at the gene ends were 0 bases for V and 4 bases for J; bases not matched to a gene: 4. CDR3 size: 16 residues. Germline-derived CDR1 and CDR2 are LGHNA and YNFKEQ. The CDR3 here is CASSQDRTGDYNEQFF. The CDR3, as DNA: TGTGCCAGCAGCCAAGACAGGACAGGGGATTACAATGAGCAGTTCTTC.

This chain uses TRBV7-2 with TRBJ2-1; maybe TRBD1 (5 bases). V was trimmed by 1 base and J by 5 bases, leaving 24 bases between them. The CDR3 runs to 19 residues. Germline values: CDR1 SGHTA, CDR2 FQGNSA. The DNA for the CDR3 is TGTGCCAGCAGCTTAGAACGTTCGATCAGGGCCTTGGGAAACAATGAGCAGTTCTTC. As protein: CASSLERSIRALGNNEQFF.

This chain links TRBV7-9 with TRBJ2-3, with 16 bases aligning to TRBD2. There are 17 residues in the CDR3. V was pared by 10 bases and J by 6 bases, with 13 bases of the junction left unmatched. CDR1 is SEHNR and CDR2 is FQNEAQ in the germline V gene (reference sequence). The CDR3 DNA reads TGTGCCATTCCGCTGGGGACTAGCGGGGGGGGGCGTGATACGCAGTATTTT. Translating gives CAIPLGTSGGGRDTQYF.

The chain links TRBV6-5 to TRBJ2-5; the match to TRBD2 covers 11 bases. The CDR3 runs 14 residues. J lost 5 bases, V lost 6 bases, and 5 bases had no gene match. Germline V gene data show CDR1 as MNHEY and CDR2 as SVGAGI. CDR3 DNA: TGTGCCAGCAGGACTAGCGGGGTACACGAGACCCAGTACTTC. Amino acid sequence: CASRTSGVHETQYF.

This clone was recorded a few times. V and J are TRBV13 and TRBJ2-2; TRBD2 matches 11 bases. CDR3 size: 16 residues. J lost 2 bases, V lost 5 bases, and 4 bases had no gene match. CDR1 is PRHDT, CDR2 FYEKMQ, per germline (reference sequence). CDR3 residues: CASSRLAGTNTGELFF. CDR3 nucleotide sequence: TGTGCCAGCAGCCGACTAGCGGGGACCAACACCGGGGAGCTGTTTTTT.

This chain connects TRBV11-2 to TRBJ1-6; D possibly corresponds to TRBD1 (6 bases). There are 17 residues in the CDR3. Trimming took 2 bases from V and 7 from J, leaving 18 bases between them. Germline loops: CDR1 SGHAT, CDR2 FQNNGV. CDR3 in amino acids: CASSLRGGGNSNSPLHF. The CDR3 bases are TGTGCCAGCAGCTTACGGGGGGGCGGGAACTCCAATTCACCCCTCCACTTT.

This chain joins TRBV19 and TRBJ2-2, with D perhaps matching TRBD1 (5 bases). Trimming took 9 bases from V and 0 from J, leaving 8 bases between them. Germline V gives CDR1 LNHDA, CDR2 SQIVND (reference sequence). The length of the CDR3 is 13 residues. The CDR3 is CASDRSNTGELFF. The CDR3 DNA reads TGTGCCAGCGACAGATCGAACACCGGGGAGCTGTTTTTT. Looking up the rest from reference TRBV19 and TRBJ2-2 gives the full variable domain: DGGITQSPKYLFRKEGQNVTLSCEQNLNHDAMYWYRQDPGQGLRLIYYSQIVNDFQKGDIAEGYSVSREKKESFPLTVTSAQKNPTAFYLCASDRSNTGELFFGEGSRLTVL.

V and J are TRBV3-1 (or the pseudogene TRBV3-2) and TRBJ2-3; 10 bases map to TRBD2. The CDR3 sequence is 17 residues long. The trim removed 0 bases at V and 1 base at J, leaving 4 bases unmatched. Germline V gene sequence: CDR1 LGHDT, CDR2 YNNKEL (reference sequence). The chain's CDR3 is CASSQDGLAGGTDTQYF. The CDR3 DNA sequence: TGTGCCAGCAGCCAAGATGGGCTAGCGGGGGGCACAGATACGCAGTATTTT.

This chain connects TRBV11-1 to TRBJ1-3; the D gene is possibly TRBD1 (5 bases). This CDR3 has 14 residues. Per germline, CDR1 SGHAT and CDR2 FQDESV (reference sequence). With 4 bases removed from V and 4 bases from J, the gap between germline ends came to 11 bases. CDR3 sequence (DNA): TGTGCCAGCAGCTCTCAGGGATTCGGAAACACCATATATTTT. Translation: CASSSQGFGNTIYF.

V gene TRBV27 combines with J gene TRBJ2-1; maybe TRBD2 (5 bases). CDR3 size: 19 residues. The germline V and J ends were trimmed by 2 bases and 3 bases, with 23 bases remaining between them. The germline CDR1 and CDR2 sequences are MNHEY and SMNVEV (reference sequence). The CDR3 reads CASSLKGSGVDIYYNEQFF. For the CDR3, the DNA is TGTGCCAGCAGTTTAAAGGGCTCCGGGGTCGACATTTACTACAATGAGCAGTTCTTC.

V gene TRBV6-1 combines with J gene TRBJ1-4; D remains ambiguous. This CDR3 is built from 16 residues. V lost 2 bases and J lost 7, with 17 bases in between. The germline V gene encodes CDR1 MNHNS and CDR2 SASEGT. CDR3 protein: CASSEKTVGAGEKLFF. CDR3 coding DNA: TGTGCCAGCAGTGAAAAGACTGTGGGCGCGGGTGAAAAACTGTTTTTT.

The chain is built from TRBV5-4 and TRBJ2-3; 11 bases line up with TRBD2. CDR1 is SGHNT and CDR2 is YYREEE in the germline V gene (reference sequence). V gave up 5 bases and J gave up 7 bases; unmatched junction bases: 15. This CDR3 is built from 17 residues. The CDR3 here is CASRNGSGRGSLNTQYF. The CDR3 DNA reads TGTGCCAGCAGGAACGGTAGCGGGAGGGGTTCGTTAAATACGCAGTATTTT.

The V and J genes are TRBV12-2 and TRBJ2-7; the DNA was not used to check the table's D call, TRBD2. TRBV12-2 is termed a pseudogene. The CDR3 length is 18 residues. CDR3 bases: TGTGCAAGTCGCTTAGCGAACCCGGGTCAGCCCCAGATCTACGAGCAGTACTTC. Translating gives CASRLANPGQPQIYEQYF.

This clone has just a few counts. The chain is built from TRBV4-2 and TRBJ1-5; D gene uncertain. From germline, CDR1 is LGHNA and CDR2 YNFKEQ. This CDR3 has 16 amino acids. The ends were cut back, 3 bases at V and 2 bases at J, with 14 bases in the middle. The CDR3 here is CASSHDGGGGNQPQHF. CDR3 coding DNA: TGTGCCAGCAGCCATGACGGAGGCGGGGGCAATCAGCCCCAGCATTTT.

At least ten counts were recorded for this clone. This chain links TRBV4-3 with TRBJ2-6, with TRBD2 identical over 10 bases. CDR3 length: 19 amino acids. Germline V lookup: CDR1 LGHNA, CDR2 YSLEER. J gave up 0 bases and V 0 bases, and 5 bases lay outside the gene matches. The CDR3 DNA is TGCGCCAGCAGCCAAGAACCTCTAGCGGGGGTCTCTGGGGCCAACGTCCTGACTTTC. This codes for CASSQEPLAGVSGANVLTF.

CDR3 bases: TGTGCCAGCAGCTTAAAAATTAGAGTAGCGGGACTCTACAATGAGCAGTTCTTC. This codes for CASSLKIRVAGLYNEQFF. The V call is TRBV7-9, the J call TRBJ2-1; 8 bases are shared with TRBD2. The CDR3 contains 18 residues. J was trimmed by 3 bases and V by 2 bases; bases with no gene match: 12. CDR1 SEHNR and CDR2 FQNEAQ come from the germline V gene (reference sequence).

The chain is built from TRBV5-6 and TRBJ1-5; weak D call: TRBD1 (6 bases). The CDR3 sequence is 14 residues long. CDR1 is SGHDT, CDR2 YYEEEE, per germline. V gave up 4 bases and J gave up 6 bases, with 14 bases separating them. CDR3 in amino acids: CASSRGGARQPQHF. CDR3 coding DNA: TGTGCCAGCAGCCGCGGGGGGGCGCGTCAGCCCCAGCATTTT.

This clone was seen more than once but under ten times. The V and J genes are TRBV28 and TRBJ2-7, with D possibly being TRBD1 (7 bases). Per the germline V gene, CDR1 is MDHEN and CDR2 is SYDVKM. V lost 4 bases and J 0 bases, leaving 13 bases between the germline ends. This CDR3 region has 15 residues. The CDR3 sequence: CASSSGDSRSYEQYF. As DNA, the CDR3 is TGTGCCAGCAGTTCGGGGGACAGTCGCTCCTACGAGCAGTACTTC.

The chain has TRBV5-4 and TRBJ2-1, with TRBD2 matching 10 bases. Trimming cost V 3 bases and J 8 bases; bases outside gene matches: 8. The CDR3 length is 15 residues. The germline gives CDR1 SGHNT, CDR2 YYREEE (reference sequence). The CDR3 spells CASSWIPSGRDEQFF. The DNA of the CDR3 is TGTGCCAGCAGCTGGATACCGAGCGGGAGGGATGAGCAGTTCTTC.

V is TRBV7-2 and J is TRBJ1-5; no reliable D call. The germline gives CDR1 SGHTA, CDR2 FQGNSA. The CDR3 spans 14 residues. V lost 2 bases and J lost 7, with 12 bases in between. The CDR3 DNA reads as TGTGCCAGCAGCTTACGAGGTTCGGGACAGCCCCAGCATTTT. It encodes CASSLRGSGQPQHF.

This rearrangement joins TRBV18 to TRBJ1-2; a possible D gene is TRBD1 (5 bases). Trimming stripped 9 bases from V and 0 bases from J, with 17 bases between. From germline, CDR1 is KGHSH and CDR2 LQKENI. This CDR3 region has 15 residues. CDR3 DNA sequence: TGTGCCAGACCAATCTCGGGGGGGGCTAACTATGGCTACACCTTC. This codes for CARPISGGANYGYTF.

The V gene is TRBV24-1, the J gene TRBJ2-3; D perhaps matches TRBD2 (7 bases). CDR1 KGHDR and CDR2 SFDVKD come from the germline V gene. The V and J ends lost 0 bases and 7 bases respectively, with 16 bases between them. CDR3 length equals 16 residues. In nucleotides, the CDR3 is TGTGCCACCAGTGATTTGCATGGCGGGGGCGGGAATACGCAGTATTTT. As protein: CATSDLHGGGGNTQYF.

The V and J genes are TRBV11-3 and TRBJ2-3; D is undetermined. Germline V gives CDR1 SGHNT, CDR2 YENEEA. V was pared by 1 base and J by 4 bases, with 3 bases between. The CDR3 is made up of 12 amino acids. The DNA of the CDR3 is TGTGCCAGCAGCTTAGCGGCAGATACGCAGTATTTT. Translation: CASSLAADTQYF.

This rearrangement joins TRBV27 to TRBJ2-7, with 10 bases aligning to TRBD1. The germline V gene has CDR1 MNHEY and CDR2 SMNVEV (reference sequence). Trimming removed 4 bases from V and 8 bases from J; junction bases left unmatched: 5. The CDR3 totals 13 residues. This CDR3 reads CASSWGQGKKQYF. For the CDR3, the DNA is TGTGCCAGCAGTTGGGGACAGGGGAAGAAGCAGTACTTC.

About this clone: One end of the junction does not line up with germline, which may come from a read error. This sequence joins TRBV7-7 and TRBJ2-2; 12 nucleotides line up with TRBD2. In germline, CDR1 is SSHAT, CDR2 FNYEAQ (reference sequence). The CDR3 is 16 residues long. The CDR3 region is CASSSRLAGDGGELFF. In DNA, the CDR3 is TGTGCTAGCAGCTCCCGACTAGCGGGAGACGGCGGGGAGCTGTTTTTT.